What follows are 26 T cell receptor beta chains derived from one specimen sequenced in a study of OX40 agonist ivuxolimab in advanced cancers. TCRdb's table, derived via immunoSEQ multiplex PCR, lists solely in-frame clones and lacks some. The sample has 85,000 to 100,000 clones, 91% seen once; the top ten hold less than 0.4%. The source material was CD4+ or CD8+ T cells sorted from blood, sampled in a trial of the OX40 agonist ivuxolimab. The source of these receptors is an adult with an advanced solid tumor such as melanoma, head and neck, liver or kidney cancer.

The V call is TRBV28, the J call TRBJ1-6; the D is unclear. Germline assignment: CDR1 MDHEN and CDR2 SYDVKM. The CDR3 spans 14 residues. V was pared by 6 bases and J by 4 bases, with 10 bases between. As DNA, the CDR3 is TGTGCCAGCAGCCTGGGAGTTTATAATTCACCCCTCCACTTT. Translating it yields CASSLGVYNSPLHF.

V gene TRBV7-9 combines with J gene TRBJ2-7; D is tentatively TRBD1 or TRBD2 (5 bases each). Germline V gene sequence: CDR1 SEHNR, CDR2 FQNEAQ (reference sequence). Trimming shortened V by 3 bases and J by 4 bases, and 19 bases separated the two germline ends. The CDR3 length is 16 residues. CDR3 bases: TGTGCCAGCAGCTTGTCAAGTGGGACGAGATCTTACGAGCAGTACTTC. Its protein product is CASSLSSGTRSYEQYF.

The chain carries TRBV19 and TRBJ2-5; D ambiguous. The V and J ends lost 1 base and 2 bases respectively, with 11 bases between them. CDR1 and CDR2 (germline): LNHDA, SQIVND (reference sequence). The CDR3 has 15 amino acids. The chain's CDR3 is CASSIGGGLQETQYF. Here the CDR3 DNA reads TGTGCCAGTAGTATAGGCGGCGGATTGCAAGAGACCCAGTACTTC.

This clone was counted once. The gene calls are TRBV2 and TRBJ2-7; D possibly corresponds to TRBD1 (6 bases). This CDR3 spans 12 amino acids. V was trimmed by 8 bases and J by 5 bases, leaving 13 bases between them. The germline V gene has CDR1 SNHLY and CDR2 FYNNEI. This CDR3 reads CASLQQGNEQYF. CDR3 coding DNA: TGTGCCAGCCTTCAACAGGGTAACGAGCAGTACTTC.

The chain combines TRBV15 with TRBJ2-7; 10 bases are shared with TRBD1. This CDR3 has 15 residues. Trimming took 2 bases from V and 4 from J; bases not matched to a gene: 5. CDR1 is LNHNV and CDR2 is YYDKDF in the germline V gene (reference sequence). As DNA, the CDR3 is TGTGCCACCAGCAGATCGCGGGGACAGGGGTACGAGCAGTACTTC. Protein sequence: CATSRSRGQGYEQYF.

This chain links TRBV5-1 with TRBJ2-7; unclear D gene. CDR1 and CDR2 from the germline V gene are SGHRS and YFSETQ. The V gene lost 4 bases and the J gene lost 3 bases, with 11 bases spanning the gap. CDR3 length equals 13 residues. This chain's CDR3 is CASSQGRIYEQYF. For the CDR3, the DNA is TGCGCCAGCAGCCAAGGGCGTATCTACGAGCAGTACTTC.

The chain recombines TRBV6-5 with TRBJ2-4, with D unclear. Germline assignment: CDR1 MNHEY and CDR2 SVGAGI. CDR3 length equals 14 residues. Trimming shortened V by 7 bases and J by 11 bases, and 21 bases separated the two germline ends. This chain's CDR3 is CASKARQDSFVQYF. The CDR3 nucleotides are TGTGCCAGCAAAGCTCGCCAAGACTCGTTCGTTCAGTACTTC.

The rearrangement uses TRBV7-7 and TRBJ1-1; D is ambiguous. Trimming shortened V by 2 bases and J by 5 bases, and 9 bases separated the two germline ends. CDR1 SSHAT and CDR2 FNYEAQ come from the germline V gene (reference sequence). There are 13 residues in the CDR3. CDR3 amino acids: CASSLTTRTEAFF. The CDR3, as DNA: TGTGCCAGCAGCTTAACGACGCGGACTGAAGCTTTCTTT.

The chain has TRBV15 and TRBJ2-4; tentatively, D is TRBD2 (5 bases). CDR3 length: 18 residues. V was cut by 0 bases and J by 0 bases, with 15 bases left in between. CDR1 and CDR2 (germline): LNHNV, YYDKDF (reference sequence). CDR3 residues: CATSRERTGNLAKNIQYF. The CDR3 bases are TGTGCCACCAGCAGAGAGCGGACGGGGAACCTAGCCAAAAACATTCAGTACTTC.

This chain connects TRBV6-1 to TRBJ2-7; D may be TRBD2 (6 bases). Trimming left V 4 bases short and J 4 bases short, with 8 bases between. This CDR3 is 12 amino acids long. CDR1 and CDR2 (germline): MNHNS, SASEGT. The CDR3 region is CASSVGRYEQYF. The DNA for the CDR3 is TGTGCCAGCAGTGTCGGGAGATACGAGCAGTACTTC.

J is TRBJ2-2 and V is TRBV27; maybe TRBD2 (6 bases). Germline CDR1 reads MNHEY; CDR2 reads SMNVEV (reference sequence). Trimming shortened V by 7 bases and J by 0 bases, and 9 bases separated the two germline ends. There are 14 residues in the CDR3. CDR3 nucleotide sequence: TGTGCCAGCAAGACTAGTTCGAACACCGGGGAGCTGTTTTTT. Translating it yields CASKTSSNTGELFF.

The chain has TRBV6-6 and TRBJ2-1, with D maybe TRBD1 (5 bases). The length of the CDR3 is 12 residues. Germline V gene sequence: CDR1 MNHNY, CDR2 SVGAGI (reference sequence). The V gene lost 5 bases and the J gene lost 7 bases, with 9 bases spanning the gap. CDR3 DNA sequence: TGTGCCAGCAGTCTACAGGTGAATGAGCAGTTCTTC. Amino acids: CASSLQVNEQFF.

This clone was seen once. The CDR3, as DNA: TGCGCCAGCAGCCAAGATTTAGTGGATGAAAAACTGTTTTTT. As protein: CASSQDLVDEKLFF. The chain recombines TRBV4-3 with TRBJ1-4; D not certain. The germline gives CDR1 LGHNA, CDR2 YSLEER. The germline V and J ends were trimmed by 0 bases and 6 bases, with 8 bases remaining between them. This CDR3 is 14 amino acids long.

The gene calls are TRBV6-1 and TRBJ2-1, with D maybe TRBD2 (6 bases). The CDR3 is made up of 14 amino acids. Looked up from germline, CDR1 is MNHNS and CDR2 is SASEGT. Trimming pared 10 bases from V and 12 bases from J, leaving 25 bases between. In DNA, the CDR3 is TGTGCCACTAACCGGGAGCCCGGTACAATGAGGCAGTTCTTC. It is translated as CATNREPGTMRQFF.

The sample holds one count of this clone. The chain is built from TRBV15 and TRBJ2-7; D is tentatively TRBD1 or TRBD2 (6 bases each). The CDR3 covers 15 residues. Germline values: CDR1 LNHNV, CDR2 YYDKDF (reference sequence). V was shortened by 1 base and J by 3 bases, with 13 bases between the two germline ends. CDR3 sequence: CATSRAGAENYEQYF. CDR3 nucleotides: TGTGCCACCAGCAGAGCGGGGGCAGAGAACTACGAGCAGTACTTC.

The CDR3: CASSSARGSDTQYF. For the CDR3, the DNA is TGCGCCAGCAGCTCGGCTAGGGGGTCAGATACGCAGTATTTT. This chain links TRBV5-1 with TRBJ2-3; D may be TRBD1 (6 bases). Germline CDR1 is SGHRS and CDR2 is YFSETQ. Trimming shortened V by 3 bases and J by 4 bases, and 12 bases separated the two germline ends. The CDR3 has 14 residues.

The V and J genes are TRBV28 and TRBJ2-7; D might be TRBD1 (5 bases). The germline V gene encodes CDR1 MDHEN and CDR2 SYDVKM. V lost 8 bases and J lost 0, with 17 bases in between. This CDR3 contains 15 residues. The CDR3 DNA sequence: TGTGCCAGCGGCAGCCGCCGACAGTCCTCCTACGAGCAGTACTTC. Its protein is CASGSRRQSSYEQYF.

V usage is TRBV10-3 and J usage is TRBJ2-5, with 8 bases lining up with TRBD2. Germline trimming cut 4 bases from V and 7 bases from J; bases unmatched to any gene: 8. From germline, CDR1 is ENHRY and CDR2 SYGVKD. The CDR3 is made up of 14 amino acids. In DNA form, the CDR3 reads TGTGCCATCAGTGGGCAGCGGGAGTGGGGGACCCAGTACTTC. Translating gives CAISGQREWGTQYF.

V usage is TRBV4-2 and J usage is TRBJ1-1; D is unclear. The germline V gene encodes CDR1 LGHNA and CDR2 YNFKEQ. The CDR3 consists of 15 residues. V lost 1 base and J lost 1, with 10 bases in between. CDR3 sequence: CASSQVGQKNTEAFF. The CDR3 coding sequence is TGTGCCAGCAGCCAAGTAGGTCAAAAGAACACTGAAGCTTTCTTT.

The V call is TRBV2, the J call TRBJ2-3, with a possible D match to TRBD2 (7 bases). Trimming removed 9 bases from V and 1 base from J, with 14 bases in between. The CDR3 is 14 amino acids. Germline V gives CDR1 SNHLY, CDR2 FYNNEI. CDR3 DNA: TGTGCCAGTTTGGGGGCGGGGGGCACAGATACGCAGTATTTT. This codes for CASLGAGGTDTQYF.

The chain carries TRBV15 and TRBJ2-5; D is uncertain. V lost 5 bases and J lost 2, with 15 bases in between. Germline V lookup: CDR1 LNHNV, CDR2 YYDKDF (reference sequence). The CDR3 runs to 15 residues. CDR3 nucleotide sequence: TGTGCCACCAGCGGACCAGGACCCCCGCAAGAGACCCAGTACTTC. Translation: CATSGPGPPQETQYF. The full variable domain, with the rest looked up from reference TRBV15 and TRBJ2-5, is DAMVIQNPRYQVTQFGKPVTLSCSQTLNHNVMYWYQQKSSQAPKLLFHYYDKDFNNEADTPDNFQSRRPNTSFCFLDIRSPGLGDTAMYLCATSGPGPPQETQYFGPGTRLLVL.

CDR3: CASTRSGRGEETQYF. In nucleotides, the CDR3 is TGTGCCAGCACGAGAAGCGGGAGAGGGGAAGAGACCCAGTACTTC. The V call is TRBV5-4, the J call TRBJ2-5, with 8 nucleotides matching TRBD2. Trimming removed 6 bases from V and 3 bases from J; junction bases left unmatched: 10. Looked up from germline, CDR1 is SGHNT and CDR2 is YYREEE (reference sequence). The CDR3 is made up of 15 amino acids.

The rearrangement joins TRBV4-1 to TRBJ2-7, with TRBD1 identical over 8 bases. Unmatched junction bases numbered 5, after V lost 3 bases and J lost 1 base. Germline assignment: CDR1 MGHRA and CDR2 YSYEKL. CDR3 length equals 15 residues. CDR3 loop: CASSQEQGASYEQYF. CDR3 DNA: TGCGCCAGCAGCCAGGAGCAGGGGGCGTCCTACGAGCAGTACTTC.

This chain connects TRBV23-1 to TRBJ2-7, with TRBD1 as a possible D gene (6 bases). TRBV23-1 qualifies as an ORF whose function is uncertain. There are 19 residues in the CDR3. The V and J ends lost 3 bases and 0 bases respectively, with 24 bases between them. As DNA, the CDR3 is TGCGCCAGCAGTCATACCGACAGGCCCTTTCCTTATAGCTCCTACGAGCAGTACTTC. Residues: CASSHTDRPFPYSSYEQYF.

This clone was counted between two and nine times. The V and J genes are TRBV6-5 and TRBJ2-1; no definite D call. V was pared by 2 bases and J by 1 base, with 9 bases between. The CDR3 runs 15 residues. Germline CDR1 reads MNHEY; CDR2 reads SVGAGI. The CDR3 loop is CASSYVFRSYNEQFF. CDR3 in DNA: TGTGCCAGCAGTTACGTCTTTAGGTCCTACAATGAGCAGTTCTTC.

The rearrangement links TRBV28 to TRBJ2-5; 15 bases map to TRBD2. Looked up from germline, CDR1 is MDHEN and CDR2 is SYDVKM. J gave up 4 bases and V 9 bases, and 9 bases lay outside the gene matches. The CDR3 loop spans 16 amino acids. For the CDR3, the DNA is TGTGCCAGTATACCGGGACTAGCGGGAGGTAGAGAGACCCAGTACTTC. Translated, it gives CASIPGLAGGRETQYF.